This T cell receptor beta chain is from a study of regulatory T cells in long-lasting Graves disease (dated by TCRdb to 2020 to 2022). About the study as a whole: Patients with newly diagnosed Graves' disease had been on antithyroid drugs for under 3 months. Patients with persistent Graves' disease were compared with patients with newly diagnosed Graves' disease using TCR sequencing and RNA sequencing of peripheral blood. The study was registered as a clinical trial and conducted in China. A total of approximately 35 samples were covered by TCR sequencing, comprising around 13 persistent and around 20 newly diagnosed Graves' disease patients.

The library was obtained by multiplex PCR. Data came from an Illumina HiSeq 4000. TCR beta libraries were built with iRepertoire HTBI primers and Arm-PCR amplification of CDR3 regions. Before sequencing, the PCR products underwent gel purification. In the original analysis: Gene usage analysis of CDR3 amino acid clonotypes relied on the 55 to 80 TRBV and over 13 TRBJ segments identified across samples. COPE and FqMerger were used to merge filtered high-quality paired reads into contigs. Contigs were aligned with BLAST to IMGT TRBV, TRBD and TRBJ reference genes, and CDR3 was defined per IMGT. Any clonotype with a frequency above 0.1% was classified as a highly expanded clone. Repertoire diversity was measured by Shannon entropy, and V-J evenness by the Gini coefficient. A clonotype was considered public if more than one individual shared it. In TCRdb, the public reads were trimmed at Q25 with fastp and aligned with MiXCR, with productive beta chains retained. Identical CDR3 protein sequences are pooled into one entry, listed with their most common genes and DNA. Here the V and J calls rest on TCRdb's processing, not on the authors' analysis. Here the sample has 400,000 to 450,000 distinct CDR3 sequences; 14% to 15% occur a single time. The ten biggest clones cover around 15% of the sample.

This sample's time point label indicates: newly diagnosed GD, antithyroid drugs for less than 3 months. For both TCR sequencing and RNA sequencing, RNA was extracted from PBMCs using TRIzol. The diagnosis of Graves' disease followed American Thyroid Association guidelines. Patients were recruited from an endocrinology department in Xi'an, China. From each patient, about 8.9 milliliters of peripheral blood was collected into an EDTA anticoagulant tube. Ficoll Paque Plus density gradient separation was used to isolate PBMCs, and no additional T cell sorting was done. An Agilent 2100 Bioanalyzer and agarose gel were used to check RNA quality, while a NanoDrop 2000 measured RNA concentration. The sample holds a few counts of this clonotype. Its antigen remains unidentified. Base qualities are not at hand, and no much larger clone is one base apart. Between the V and J ends, shortened by 4 bases and 0 bases respectively, the junction contains 16 bases. Reading from cysteine to phenylalanine, the CDR3 counts 16 amino acids. Left in the record is the CDR3 DNA by itself, 48 bases read in frame from the first base.

The paper's findings and limits, for the study overall: The authors noted that the small sample size was a limitation that may lower accuracy. Persistent Graves' disease patients showed lower TCR Shannon entropy and fewer highly expanded clones than newly diagnosed patients, suggesting clonal expansion. Persistent patients shared more public clonotypes among themselves (2,741) than newly diagnosed patients did (approximately 900). Sequencing and analysis were restricted to the TCR beta chain. Only peripheral blood was studied, because thyroid tissue, the primary lesion, was inaccessible. Preferential use of TRBV28, TRBJ1-2 and TRBJ2-5 was observed in persistent disease, whereas TRBV20-1 and TRBJ2-1 were favored in newly diagnosed disease.

A further study also used this sample, focusing on T cells in Graves' hyperthyroidism and ophthalmopathy. The second paper further reports: Graves' hyperthyroidism was defined as stable when no progression to ophthalmopathy occurred over 18 months of follow-up. The hyperthyroidism patients were between 18 and 65 years old and newly diagnosed, with a disease duration of less than 2 months. Exclusion was applied to patients with uncontrolled infections, other autoimmune diseases, pregnancy or lactation. Diagnoses were established on the basis of clinical symptoms, serum thyroxine and TRAb, thyroid ultrasound, and orbital computed tomography. For the first round of RT-PCR on the TCR CDR3, the HTBI primer set was used together with the Qiagen OneStep RT-PCR kit. Most expanded thyroid clonotypes (frequency above 0.001) were also found in blood, which suggests that blood repertoires may mirror thyroid immune responses. Ophthalmopathy was separated from stable hyperthyroidism by a 13 V-J signature model, with approximately 90% sensitivity and 81% to 83% specificity obtained in cross-validation and 80%/75% obtained in testing. In validation, the model predicted progression to ophthalmopathy with 55% to 71% sensitivity and about 73% specificity, a median of around 6.6 months before onset. TCR V-J signatures able to tell the groups apart were searched for in a discovery cohort of some 97 patients, of whom over 40 had Graves' ophthalmopathy and roughly 57 had stable Graves' hyperthyroidism. An independent validation cohort of around 19 hyperthyroidism patients and 17 patients who later progressed to ophthalmopathy tested prospective prediction of ophthalmopathy. The roughly 100 discovery patients were randomly divided into training and test sets at a 7:3 ratio. In addition, the study compared T-cell repertoires in thyroid tissue and in blood from several Graves' hyperthyroidism patients. Following sampling, methimazole starting at 30 mg daily was given to hyperthyroidism patients, and high-dose intravenous methylprednisolone was given to ophthalmopathy patients. The libraries were constructed in a second round of multiplex PCR and then size-selected and purified. The libraries were sequenced on an Illumina HiSeq2000 using paired-end 100 bp reads. SOAPnuke was used to process the raw data, with reads discarded if the reads contained adapters or uncalled bases, had a mean Phred below 15, or lacked an exact constant-primer or identifier match. COPE v1.2.5 was used to merge the high-quality paired reads, and each unique nucleotide sequence was defined as a clonotype. MiTCR v1.1 was used to align clonotypes to the IMGT TRBV, TRBD and TRBJ reference segments. Only V-J combinations with frequency above 0.0001, covering roughly 99% of repertoires, were analysed. A TCS score was defined as the ratio of F50 (clonal expansion) to E x V (chaos), with BLOSUM62-based TCRdist applied between CDR3 peptides within each V-J. Welch's t-statistics and random forest reduced just over 500 V-J features to 10 to 15, which were used in a naive Bayes classifier (R e1071). Sample size was not statistically predetermined, and blinding of investigators to group allocation was not performed. TCR Vbeta CDR3 sequencing of around 130 peripheral blood samples (over 40 ophthalmopathy, approximately 80 hyperthyroidism and roughly 17 progressor patients) is reported in the paper.

The chain is encoded by TRBV12-3 or TRBV12-4 joined to TRBJ2-7; TRBD2 is perhaps the D gene, given 6 matching bases. This specimen consisted of peripheral blood mononuclear cells (PBMCs), obtained at new diagnosis, from a patient treated with antithyroid drugs. This receptor was obtained from a woman aged 25 to 39 with Graves disease. Donor details come from another sample of the same person, matched by shared clones. The sequenced DNA: TGTGCCAGCAGTTCAGGGAGGCCCCAGGGCTCCTACGAGCAGTACTTC. The resulting protein is CASSSGRPQGSYEQYF.